The rows below give T cell receptor beta chains drawn from one sample of a study of T cell repertoires in cytomegalovirus infection. No antigens are known for them. TCRdb re-analysed the reads in MiXCR, keeping a single row per CDR3 protein. The sample consists of some 940,000 distinct CDR3 sequences, around 30% of them appearing once. The starting material was cultured CD8+ T cells from PBMCs, obtained from culture after CMV antigen stimulation. The source is a human donor in good health (CMV status not recorded). Some clones in this sample may be carry-over from other donors' samples. Both conserved end residues are part of each CDR3. The D gene is left open where the match is weak. Some rows have no size entry. The others give once, few or many, or a class for an expanded clone.

size,J,D,V,length,CDR3,DNA
few,TRBJ1-1,TRBD1,TRBV28,14,CASSPPRTGGPAFF,TGTGCCAGCAGCCCACCCCGGACAGGGGGCCCGGCTTTCTTT
.,TRBJ2-5,.,TRBV7-9,15,CASSPGRLNQETQYF,TGTGCCAGCAGCCCGGGACGGCTCAACCAAGAGACCCAGTACTTC
many,TRBJ1-2,.,TRBV6-5,12,CASSYGGNGYTF,TGTGCCAGCAGTTACGGGGGTAATGGCTACACCTTC
.,TRBJ2-2,.,TRBV12-3/TRBV12-4,11,CASSLTRELFF,TGTGCCAGCAGCCTCACCCGGGAGCTGTTTTTT
few,TRBJ1-4,.,TRBV6-6,15,CASSYSAGANEKLFF,TGTGCCAGCAGTTACTCGGCAGGGGCTAATGAAAAACTGTTTTTT
.,TRBJ2-5,TRBD2,TRBV12-3/TRBV12-4,16,CASSFQSGGADETQYF,TGTGCCAGCAGTTTTCAAAGCGGGGGGGCAGATGAGACCCAGTACTTC
.,TRBJ2-1,.,TRBV7-9,14,CASSLLQGNNEQFF,TGTGCCAGCAGCTTACTACAGGGAAACAATGAGCAGTTCTTC
.,TRBJ2-5,TRBD2,TRBV27,15,CASSSGTSGMETQYF,TGTGCCAGCAGTTCTGGGACTAGCGGGATGGAGACCCAGTACTTC
few,TRBJ1-1,TRBD1,TRBV5-6,15,CASSLIAQGAPGAFF,TGTGCCAGCAGCTTGATTGCACAGGGGGCTCCGGGAGCTTTCTTT
few,TRBJ2-3,TRBD1,TRBV7-8,14,CASSTGQGTDTQYF,TGTGCCAGCAGTACGGGACAGGGGACAGATACGCAGTATTTT
few,TRBJ2-5,TRBD1,TRBV13,15,CASSLEGQGEETQYF,TGTGCCAGCAGCTTAGAGGGACAGGGGGAAGAGACCCAGTACTTC
few,TRBJ2-1,TRBD1,TRBV12-5,16,CASGLVLGQGAREQFF,TGTGCTAGTGGTTTGGTGCTCGGACAGGGAGCGAGGGAGCAGTTCTTC
.,TRBJ1-1,TRBD1,TRBV6-6,15,CASSYPRTGDTEAFF,TGTGCCAGCAGTTACCCGCGGACAGGGGACACTGAAGCTTTCTTT
many,TRBJ2-5,TRBD1,TRBV9,14,CASSAGQGGETQYF,TGTGCCAGCAGCGCGGGACAGGGAGGCGAGACCCAGTACTTC
few,TRBJ2-5,.,TRBV19,13,CASRPGGDETQYF,TGTGCCAGTAGACCGGGGGGCGATGAGACCCAGTACTTC
.,TRBJ2-3,TRBD2,TRBV7-8,15,CASSLYSGDPDTQYF,TGTGCCAGCAGCTTGTATAGCGGGGACCCCGATACGCAGTATTTT
once,TRBJ1-2,TRBD1,TRBV10-3,17,CAISESPGDRPNYSYTF,TGTGCCATCAGTGAGTCGCCAGGGGACAGACCTAACTATAGCTACACCTTC
many,TRBJ2-7,TRBD1,TRBV4-2,15,CASSQAPQGTYEQYF,TGTGCCAGCAGCCAAGCCCCACAGGGGACCTACGAGCAGTACTTC
.,TRBJ2-7,.,TRBV10-3,15,CAISESQGEAYEQYF,TGTGCCATCAGTGAGAGTCAGGGAGAAGCCTACGAGCAGTACTTC
.,TRBJ1-1,.,TRBV29-1,15,CSVLFGGVRNTEAFF,TGCAGCGTCCTATTTGGAGGGGTAAGGAACACTGAAGCTTTCTTT
many,TRBJ1-1,TRBD1,TRBV12-3/TRBV12-4,15,CASSPTGTAYTEAFF,TGTGCCAGCAGCCCGACCGGGACAGCTTACACTGAAGCTTTCTTT
.,TRBJ2-1,TRBD2,TRBV5-6,19,CASSPGTSGAANTYNEQFF,TGTGCCAGCAGCCCGGGGACTAGCGGGGCCGCGAACACCTACAATGAGCAGTTCTTC
.,TRBJ2-2,.,TRBV19,16,CASSGWRGEDTGELFF,TGTGCCAGTAGTGGATGGCGGGGCGAAGACACCGGGGAGCTGTTTTTT
once,TRBJ1-2,.,TRBV2,16,CASSATSGRHNYGYTF,TGTGCCAGCAGTGCAACCTCGGGACGGCACAACTATGGCTACACCTTC
few,TRBJ2-2,TRBD2,TRBV27,18,CASSPRGRLAANTGELFF,TGTGCCAGCAGCCCCCGTGGGCGACTAGCCGCGAACACCGGGGAGCTGTTTTTT
many,TRBJ2-2,.,TRBV6-1,13,CASSGHYTGELFF,TGTGCCAGCAGCGGACACTACACCGGGGAGCTGTTTTTT
few,TRBJ2-3,.,TRBV12-3/TRBV12-4,13,CASSFKPTDTQYF,TGTGCCAGCAGTTTTAAACCAACAGATACGCAGTATTTT
.,TRBJ2-3,TRBD1,TRBV7-6,13,CASSLRQGDTQYF,TGTGCCAGCAGCTTAAGACAGGGAGATACGCAGTATTTT
.,TRBJ2-5,TRBD2,TRBV7-2,15,CVSSLGTSGQETQYF,TGTGTCAGCAGCCTAGGGACTAGCGGCCAAGAGACCCAGTACTTC
.,TRBJ2-5,.,TRBV6-6,14,CASSKLDPQETQYF,TGTGCCAGCAGCAAACTAGACCCTCAAGAGACCCAGTACTTC
few,TRBJ2-1,.,TRBV27,15,CASSLTGRSTNEQFF,TGTGCCAGCAGTTTAACAGGACGGTCTACAAATGAGCAGTTCTTC
few,TRBJ2-3,TRBD2,TRBV11-2,17,CASSLPSSGVRTDTQYF,TGTGCCAGCAGCTTACCCTCTAGCGGGGTTCGCACAGATACGCAGTATTTT
.,TRBJ1-2,.,TRBV4-1,15,CASSQETAANYGYTF,TGCGCCAGCAGCCAAGAAACAGCTGCCAACTATGGCTACACCTTC